One and the same sample provided the 13 T cell receptor beta chains below, sequenced in a study of cytomegalovirus exposure and HLA in healthy donors. It was with 60 Vbeta and 13 Jbeta primers that the PCR ran. Libraries were prepared by immunoSEQ multiplex PCR; TCRdb keeps only in-frame clonotypes and omits some of them. The top ten clones hold less than 3% of a sample with some 110,000 clones, 65% to 75% of them seen once. The sample was PBMCs. Every receptor here comes from a female donor in good health and CMV-seronegative.

The chain uses TRBV7-6 and TRBJ2-2; possibly TRBD2 for D (6 bases). Looked up from germline, CDR1 is SGHVS and CDR2 is FNYEAQ. The CDR3 length is 16 residues. V gave up 1 base and J gave up 2 bases, with 11 bases separating them. CDR3 coding DNA: TGTGCCAGCAGCTTAGAGGGAGGAACCAACACCGGGGAGCTGTTTTTT. It encodes CASSLEGGTNTGELFF. The entire variable domain, with the rest obtained from reference TRBV7-6 and TRBJ2-2, is as follows: GAGVSQSPRYKVTKRGQDVALRCDPISGHVSLYWYRQALGQGPEFLTYFNYEAQQDKSGLPNDRFSAERPEGSISTLTIQRTEQRDSAMYRCASSLEGGTNTGELFFGEGSRLTVL.

A single count supports this clone. V gene TRBV4-3 combines with J gene TRBJ1-1; no reliable D call. The CDR3 runs 14 residues. Germline assignment: CDR1 LGHNA and CDR2 YSLEER. Trimming took off 0 bases at V and 5 bases at J, with 10 bases between the two ends. CDR3 nucleotides: TGCGCCAGCAGCCAAGATCGGCAGGTTACTGAAGCTTTCTTT. Translating gives CASSQDRQVTEAFF.

The CDR3 DNA sequence: TGTGCCAGCACCATGGGGACACCGCAACTAAATGAGCAGTTCTTC. It specifies CASTMGTPQLNEQFF. The chain carries TRBV27 and TRBJ2-1; weak D call: TRBD1 (6 bases). CDR3 length: 15 residues. The V end lost 7 bases, the J end lost 7 bases, and 20 bases lay between the germline ends. Germline values: CDR1 MNHEY, CDR2 SMNVEV (reference sequence).

The gene calls are TRBV4-1 and TRBJ2-1; 9 bases align to TRBD2. The CDR3 is made up of 15 amino acids. The germline V gene encodes CDR1 MGHRA and CDR2 YSYEKL. The junction had 10 bases not matched to a gene; V was cut back by 5 bases and J by 8 bases. CDR3 protein: CASSDIAGVFDEQFF. The CDR3 DNA follows: TGCGCCAGCAGCGATATAGCGGGAGTTTTCGATGAGCAGTTCTTC.

This clone is labeled as medium-sized. The J gene is TRBJ2-7, the V gene TRBV6-5; D not resolved. Germline V lookup: CDR1 MNHEY, CDR2 SVGAGI. The CDR3 is made up of 11 amino acids. Trimming removed 9 bases from V and 1 base from J, with 7 bases in between. The CDR3 here is CARPVSYEQYF. CDR3 bases: TGTGCCAGGCCGGTTTCCTACGAGCAGTACTTC.

The chain has TRBV5-1 and TRBJ1-2, with 11 bases identical to TRBD1. V lost 3 bases, J lost 4 bases, and 5 bases stayed unmatched. Germline V gene data show CDR1 as SGHRS and CDR2 as YFSETQ. The CDR3 runs to 15 residues. The CDR3 region has the DNA TGCGCCAGCAGCTCAGGACAGGGGGCGAGCTATGGCTACACCTTC. It yields the protein CASSSGQGASYGYTF.

The V call is TRBV30, the J call TRBJ2-1, with 10 bases lining up with TRBD2. The germline CDR1 and CDR2 sequences are GTSNPN and SVGIG (reference sequence). The CDR3 runs to 14 residues. V shed 4 bases and J 5 bases; nucleotides not matched to a gene: 5. The CDR3 sequence: CAWKTSGPNNEQFF. The CDR3, as DNA: TGTGCCTGGAAGACTAGCGGGCCCAACAATGAGCAGTTCTTC.

The gene calls are TRBV7-2 and TRBJ2-7; 7 nucleotides match TRBD2. Germline CDR1 reads SGHTA; CDR2 reads FQGNSA. V was pared by 5 bases and J by 1 base, with 14 bases of the junction left unmatched. This CDR3 is 17 amino acids long. This chain's CDR3 is CASSHSPSSGPSYEQYF. CDR3 nucleotides: TGTGCCAGCAGCCATAGCCCGTCTAGCGGTCCGTCCTACGAGCAGTACTTC.

CDR3 coding DNA: TGTGCCAGCAGCGTCACCCGGGACTATTCCACAGATACGCAGTATTTT. Translation: CASSVTRDYSTDTQYF. V is TRBV7-9 and J is TRBJ2-3, with 7 bases aligning to TRBD2. J gave up 2 bases and V 5 bases, and 10 bases lay outside the gene matches. The CDR3 totals 16 residues. Per the germline V gene, CDR1 is SEHNR and CDR2 is FQNEAQ (reference sequence).

The chain employs TRBV7-2 and TRBJ1-1, with D perhaps matching TRBD1 (6 bases). The germline gives CDR1 SGHTA, CDR2 FQGNSA. With 4 bases removed from V and 8 bases from J, the gap between germline ends came to 17 bases. The CDR3 consists of 14 residues. The CDR3 sequence: CASSSYRELIEAFF. The CDR3 coding sequence is TGTGCCAGCAGCTCATACAGGGAGCTAATCGAAGCTTTCTTT. The full variable domain, in which reference TRBV7-2 and TRBJ1-1 provide the parts outside the CDR3, is GAGVSQSPSNKVTEKGKDVELRCDPISGHTALYWYRQSLGQGLEFLIYFQGNSAPDKSGLPSDRFSAERTGGSVSTLTIQRTQQEDSAVYLCASSSYRELIEAFFGQGTRLTVV.

With regard to this clone: One junction end does not reproduce the germline sequence, and a read error may be involved. This CDR3 is also generated by other DNA sequences in the sample. This chain joins TRBV4-1 and TRBJ1-5; D unresolved. CDR1 MGHRA and CDR2 YSYEKL come from the germline V gene. The CDR3 totals 15 residues. Here the CDR3 reads CASSSLGTENQPQHF. The CDR3 coding sequence is TGTGCCAGCAGCTCTCTTGGAACAGAGAATCAGCCCCAGCATTTT.

This chain's CDR3 is CASSQSTTGNTEAFF. CDR3 sequence (DNA): TGTGCCAGCAGCCAATCTACTACAGGGAACACTGAAGCTTTCTTT. The rearrangement links TRBV4-2 to TRBJ1-1; D is possibly TRBD1 (5 bases). Per germline, CDR1 LGHNA and CDR2 YNFKEQ. This CDR3 is built from 15 residues. V shed 2 bases and J shed 1 base, with 11 bases lying between them.

This clone was found a few times. V usage is TRBV30 and J usage is TRBJ2-3; D is perhaps TRBD1 (6 bases). The germline V gene encodes CDR1 GTSNPN and CDR2 SVGIG (reference sequence). The CDR3 has 12 amino acids. The germline V and J ends were trimmed by 5 bases and 2 bases, with 8 bases remaining between them. CDR3: CAWGDNTDTQYF. Here the CDR3 DNA reads TGTGCCTGGGGGGACAACACAGATACGCAGTATTTT. Variable domain in full (rest from reference TRBV30 and TRBJ2-3): SQTIHQWPATLVQPVGSPLSLECTVEGTSNPNLYWYRQAAGRGLQLLFYSVGIGQISSEVPQNLSASRPQDRQFILSSKKLLLSDSGFYLCAWGDNTDTQYFGPGTRLTVL.